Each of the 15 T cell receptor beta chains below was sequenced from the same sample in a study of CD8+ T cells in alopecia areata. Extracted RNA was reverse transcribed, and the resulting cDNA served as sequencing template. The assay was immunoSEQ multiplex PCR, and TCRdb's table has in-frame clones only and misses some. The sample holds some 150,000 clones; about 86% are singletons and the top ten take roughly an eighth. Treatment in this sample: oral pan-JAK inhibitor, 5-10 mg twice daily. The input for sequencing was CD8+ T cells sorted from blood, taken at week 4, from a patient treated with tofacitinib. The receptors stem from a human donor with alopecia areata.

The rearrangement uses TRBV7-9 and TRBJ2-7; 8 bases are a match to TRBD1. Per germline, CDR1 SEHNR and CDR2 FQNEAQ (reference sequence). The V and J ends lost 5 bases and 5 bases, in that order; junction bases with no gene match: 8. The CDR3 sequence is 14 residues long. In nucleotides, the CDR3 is TGTGCCAGCAGCGCCCGGACAGGGACGGACGAGCAGTACTTC. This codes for CASSARTGTDEQYF.

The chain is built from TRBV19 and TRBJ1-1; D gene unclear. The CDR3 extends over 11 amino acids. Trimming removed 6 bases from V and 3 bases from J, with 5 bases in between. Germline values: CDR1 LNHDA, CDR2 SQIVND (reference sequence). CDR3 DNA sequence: TGTGCCAGTAGAAGGTACACTGAAGCTTTCTTT. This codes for CASRRYTEAFF.

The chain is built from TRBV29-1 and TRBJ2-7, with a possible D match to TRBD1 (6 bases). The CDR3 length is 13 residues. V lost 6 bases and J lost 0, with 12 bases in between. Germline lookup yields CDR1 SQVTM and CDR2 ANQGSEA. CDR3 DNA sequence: TGCAGCGTGATTCGGGACAACTCCTACGAGCAGTACTTC. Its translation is CSVIRDNSYEQYF.

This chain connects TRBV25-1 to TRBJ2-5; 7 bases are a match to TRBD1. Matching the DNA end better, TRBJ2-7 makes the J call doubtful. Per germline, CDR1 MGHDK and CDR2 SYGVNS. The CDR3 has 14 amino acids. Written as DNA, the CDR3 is TGTGCCAGCAGTGAGGACAGGAGCTCCTACGAGCAGTACTTC. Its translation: CASSEDRSSYEQYF.

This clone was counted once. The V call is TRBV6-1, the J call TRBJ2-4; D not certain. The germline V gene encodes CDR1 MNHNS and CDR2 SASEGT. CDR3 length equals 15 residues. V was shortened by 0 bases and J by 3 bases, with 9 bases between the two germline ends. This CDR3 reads CASSEARYHKNIQYF. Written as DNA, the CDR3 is TGTGCCAGCAGTGAAGCGCGGTATCACAAAAACATTCAGTACTTC.

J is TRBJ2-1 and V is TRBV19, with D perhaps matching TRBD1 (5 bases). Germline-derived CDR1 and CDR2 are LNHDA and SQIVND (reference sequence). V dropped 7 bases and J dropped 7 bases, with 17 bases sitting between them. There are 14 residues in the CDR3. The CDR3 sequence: CASNQGPLGNEQFF. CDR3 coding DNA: TGTGCCAGTAATCAGGGCCCTTTGGGGAATGAGCAGTTCTTC.

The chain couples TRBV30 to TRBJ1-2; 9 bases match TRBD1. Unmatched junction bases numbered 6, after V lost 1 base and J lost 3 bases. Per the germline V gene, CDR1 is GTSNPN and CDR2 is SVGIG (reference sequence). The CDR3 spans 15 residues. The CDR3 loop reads CAWSAGTGNYYGYTF. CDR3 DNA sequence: TGTGCCTGGAGTGCAGGGACAGGGAATTACTATGGCTACACCTTC.

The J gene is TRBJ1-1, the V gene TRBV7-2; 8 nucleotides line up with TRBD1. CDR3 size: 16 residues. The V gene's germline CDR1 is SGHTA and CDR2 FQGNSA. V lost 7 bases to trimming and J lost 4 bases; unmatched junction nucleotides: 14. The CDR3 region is CASTEGQGDWLTEAFF. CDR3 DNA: TGTGCCAGCACTGAAGGACAGGGAGACTGGCTCACTGAAGCTTTCTTT.

Here the CDR3 DNA reads TGCAGCGTTGAGGGCAGGGGGAACACTGAAGCTTTCTTT. Its translation: CSVEGRGNTEAFF. The chain is built from TRBV29-1 and TRBJ1-1; D may be TRBD1 (6 bases). V gave up 3 bases and J gave up 1 base, with 9 bases separating them. Germline V lookup: CDR1 SQVTM, CDR2 ANQGSEA. The CDR3 loop spans 13 amino acids. The full variable domain, with the rest looked up from reference TRBV29-1 and TRBJ1-1, is SAVISQKPSRDICQRGTSLTIQCQVDSQVTMMFWYRQQPGQSLTLIATANQGSEATYESGFVIDKFPISRPNLTFSTLTVSNMSPEDSSIYLCSVEGRGNTEAFFGQGTRLTVV.

The CDR3: CASSITRDSYGYTF. CDR3 bases: TGTGCCAGCAGTATCACCCGGGACAGCTATGGCTACACCTTC. This rearrangement joins TRBV27 to TRBJ1-2; 7 positions match TRBD1. The CDR3 spans 14 residues. V lost 5 bases to trimming and J lost 4 bases; unmatched junction nucleotides: 7. Per germline, CDR1 MNHEY and CDR2 SMNVEV (reference sequence).

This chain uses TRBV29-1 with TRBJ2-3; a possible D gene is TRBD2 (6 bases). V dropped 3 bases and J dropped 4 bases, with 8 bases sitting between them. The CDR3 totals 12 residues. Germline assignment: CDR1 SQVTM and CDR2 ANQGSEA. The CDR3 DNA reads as TGCAGCGTTGATCCGGGGGCAGATACGCAGTATTTT. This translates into CSVDPGADTQYF.

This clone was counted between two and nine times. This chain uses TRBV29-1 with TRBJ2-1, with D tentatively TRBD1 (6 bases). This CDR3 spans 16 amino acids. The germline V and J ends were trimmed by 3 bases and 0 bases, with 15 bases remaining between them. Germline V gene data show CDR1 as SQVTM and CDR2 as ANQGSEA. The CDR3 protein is CSVEGPDRSSYNEQFF. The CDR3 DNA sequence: TGCAGCGTTGAGGGCCCGGACAGAAGCTCCTACAATGAGCAGTTCTTC.

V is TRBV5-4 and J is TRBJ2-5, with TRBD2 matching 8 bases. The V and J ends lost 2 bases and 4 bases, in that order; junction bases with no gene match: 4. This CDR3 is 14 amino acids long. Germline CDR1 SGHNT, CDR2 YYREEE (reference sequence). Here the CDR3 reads CASSLSGSRETQYF. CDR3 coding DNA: TGTGCCAGCAGCTTAAGCGGGAGTAGAGAGACCCAGTACTTC.

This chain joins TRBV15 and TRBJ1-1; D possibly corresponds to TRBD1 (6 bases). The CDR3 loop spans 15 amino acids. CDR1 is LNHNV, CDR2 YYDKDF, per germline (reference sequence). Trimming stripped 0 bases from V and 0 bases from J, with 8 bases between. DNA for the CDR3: TGTGCCACCAGCAGAGATAGGGGGATGAACACTGAAGCTTTCTTT. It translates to CATSRDRGMNTEAFF.

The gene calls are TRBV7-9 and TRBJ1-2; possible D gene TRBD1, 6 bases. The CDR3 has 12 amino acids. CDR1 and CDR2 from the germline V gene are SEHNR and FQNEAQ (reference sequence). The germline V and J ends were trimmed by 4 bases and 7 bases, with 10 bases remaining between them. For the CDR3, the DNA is TGTGCCAGCAGCTCGGGACATCCTGGCTACACCTTC. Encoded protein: CASSSGHPGYTF.